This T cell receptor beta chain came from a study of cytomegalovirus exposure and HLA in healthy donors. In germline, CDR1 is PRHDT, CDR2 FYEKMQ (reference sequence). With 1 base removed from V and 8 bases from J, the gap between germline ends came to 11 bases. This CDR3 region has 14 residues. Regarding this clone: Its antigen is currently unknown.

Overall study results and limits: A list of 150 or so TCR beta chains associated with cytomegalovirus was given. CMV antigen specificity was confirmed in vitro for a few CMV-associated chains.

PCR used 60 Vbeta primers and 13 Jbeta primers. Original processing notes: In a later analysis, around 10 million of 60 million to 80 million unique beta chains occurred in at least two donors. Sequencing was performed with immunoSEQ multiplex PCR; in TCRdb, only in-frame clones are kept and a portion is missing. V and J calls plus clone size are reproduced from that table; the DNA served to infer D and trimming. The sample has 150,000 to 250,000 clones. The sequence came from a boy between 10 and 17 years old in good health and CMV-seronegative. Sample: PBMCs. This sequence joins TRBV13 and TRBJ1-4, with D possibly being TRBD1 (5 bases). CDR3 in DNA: TGTGCCAGCAGCTTAGTAGGACACTCGGAAAAACTGTTTTTT. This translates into CASSLVGHSEKLFF. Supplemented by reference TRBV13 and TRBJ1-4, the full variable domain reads AAGVIQSPRHLIKEKRETATLKCYPIPRHDTVYWYQQGPGQDPQFLISFYEKMQSDKGSIPDRFSAQQFSDYHSELNMSSLELGDSALYFCASSLVGHSEKLFFGSGTQLSVL.